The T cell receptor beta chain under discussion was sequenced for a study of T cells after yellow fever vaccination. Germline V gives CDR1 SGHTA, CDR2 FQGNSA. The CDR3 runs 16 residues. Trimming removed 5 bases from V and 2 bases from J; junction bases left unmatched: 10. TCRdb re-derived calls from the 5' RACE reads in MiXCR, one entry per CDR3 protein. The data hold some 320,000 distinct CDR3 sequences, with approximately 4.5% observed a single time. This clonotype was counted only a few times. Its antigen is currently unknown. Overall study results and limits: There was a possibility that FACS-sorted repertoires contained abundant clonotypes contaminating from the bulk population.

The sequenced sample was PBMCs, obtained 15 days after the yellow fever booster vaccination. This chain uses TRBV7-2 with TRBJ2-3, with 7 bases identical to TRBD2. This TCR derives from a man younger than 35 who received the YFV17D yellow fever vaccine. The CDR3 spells CASSPQGGGITDTQYF. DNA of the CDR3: TGTGCCAGCAGCCCCCAGGGCGGGGGAATCACAGATACGCAGTATTTT.